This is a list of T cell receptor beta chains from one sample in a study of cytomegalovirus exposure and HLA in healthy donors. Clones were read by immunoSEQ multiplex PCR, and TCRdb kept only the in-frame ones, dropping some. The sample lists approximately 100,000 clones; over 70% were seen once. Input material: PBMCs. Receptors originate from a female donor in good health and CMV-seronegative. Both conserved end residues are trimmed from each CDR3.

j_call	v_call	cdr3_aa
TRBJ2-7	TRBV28	ASSWGTSGSAYEQY
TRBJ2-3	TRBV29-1	SINLAIPSTDTQY
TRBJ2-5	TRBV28	ASRRRAPQETQY
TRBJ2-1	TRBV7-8	ASSLDYGRAYNEQF
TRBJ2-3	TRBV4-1	ASSKQQATDTQY
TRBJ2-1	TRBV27	ASRLVAAPNEQF
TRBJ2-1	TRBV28	ASSFELIRQF
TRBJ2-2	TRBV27	ASSVLLNTGELF
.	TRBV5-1	ASSKSGRVPSYEQY
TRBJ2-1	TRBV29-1	SVARGQGVHGEQF
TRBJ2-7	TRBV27	ASWGGREQY
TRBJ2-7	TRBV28	ASMAGGPYEQY
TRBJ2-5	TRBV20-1	SAGIGSQY
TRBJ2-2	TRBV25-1	AGGQGNTGELF
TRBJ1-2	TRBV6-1	ASRERGQGRSYT
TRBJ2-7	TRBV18	ASSPYRDNDYEQY
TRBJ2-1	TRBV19	ASSIRLAGEGNEQF
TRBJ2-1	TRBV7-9	ASSSRDYYNEQF
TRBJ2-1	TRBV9	ASSVGSTSYNEQF
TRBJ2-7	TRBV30	AWSVGLAGDEQY
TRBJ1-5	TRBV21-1	ASSIIPKGQSREGNQPQH
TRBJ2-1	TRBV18	ASSPGTSGRTYNEQF
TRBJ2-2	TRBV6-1	ASSIEGADTGELF
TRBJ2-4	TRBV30	AWSGVIQDIQY
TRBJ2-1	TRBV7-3	ASGEGGRNEQF
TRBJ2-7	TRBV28	ASSLGGRAHEQY
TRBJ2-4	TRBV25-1	ASSGQGGKNIQY
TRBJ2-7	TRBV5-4	ASSPGGFAGSDEQY
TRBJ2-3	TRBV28	ASSYLRGNTDTQY
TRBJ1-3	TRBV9	ASSASTGSGNTIY
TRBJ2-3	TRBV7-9	ASSTYRETDTQY
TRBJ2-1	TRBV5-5	ASSLVPSASASSYNEQF
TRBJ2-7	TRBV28	ASNGGGGGTYEQY
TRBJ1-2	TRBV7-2	ASSLVGQGARYGYT
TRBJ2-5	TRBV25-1	ASSLAGEWSLSSETQY
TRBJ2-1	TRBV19	ASSMDYLPEQF
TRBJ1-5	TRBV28	ASSLTGPQH
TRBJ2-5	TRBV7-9	ASSPAGGQVETQY
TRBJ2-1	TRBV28	ASSVRTSGSSYNEQF
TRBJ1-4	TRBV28	ASSLSGQGAANEKLF
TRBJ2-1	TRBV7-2	ASSLVRRLFNEQF
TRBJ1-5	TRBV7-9	ASSLGGGQPQH
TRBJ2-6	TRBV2	ASKKHGVRDGAGANVLT
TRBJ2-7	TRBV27	ASSPSAGGFDEQY
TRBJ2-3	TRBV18	ASSPPRLAVFTDTQY
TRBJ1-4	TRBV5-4	ASSGEATNEKLF
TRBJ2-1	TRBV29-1	SVVFLQGEQF
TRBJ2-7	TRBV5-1	ASSLDGTAKSFSYEQY
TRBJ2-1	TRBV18	ASSPGLAGSSYNEQF
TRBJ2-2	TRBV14	ASSPGTGVPGELF
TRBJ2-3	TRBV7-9	ASSGLAMRTDTQY
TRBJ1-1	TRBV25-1	ASSDSYRLNTEAF
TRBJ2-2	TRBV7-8	ASSEPKTGTARTSNTGELF
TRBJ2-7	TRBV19	ASSKDREYEQY
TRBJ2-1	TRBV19	ASREGLSYNEQF
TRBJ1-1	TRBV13	ASISRGVNTEAF
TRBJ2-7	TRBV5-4	ASSPDTTDSYEQY